Listed below are T cell receptor beta chains from one sample, sequenced in a study of T cells in Graves' hyperthyroidism and ophthalmopathy. Via MiXCR, TCRdb re-called the multiplex PCR reads, giving one row per CDR3 protein. The table lists a few hundred thousand distinct CDR3 sequences, under 15% of them singletons. The sample was blood. Source of these receptors: a woman aged 25-40 years with Graves' hyperthyroidism. CDR3s include the opening cysteine and the closing phenylalanine or tryptophan. Each record gives: V gene, D gene, clone size, J gene, CDR3 DNA, CDR3 protein. The D gene is left open where the match is weak. Not all rows give a size; the values are once, few, many and, for expanded clones, a class.

V: TRBV12-3/TRBV12-4; D: -; size: few; J: TRBJ1-3; DNA: TGTGCCAGCAAGGCCGATGGAAACACCATATATTTT; CDR3: CASKADGNTIYF
V: TRBV4-1; D: TRBD2; size: -; J: TRBJ2-3; DNA: TGCGCCAGCAGCCGGCGGAACGCGGGGGAGGATACGCAGTATTTT; CDR3: CASSRRNAGEDTQYF
V: TRBV11-2; D: TRBD1; size: many; J: TRBJ2-5; DNA: TGTGCCAGCAGCGAAGACCGAGGACAGGTCTTGGAGACCCAGTACTTC; CDR3: CASSEDRGQVLETQYF
V: TRBV20-1; D: -; size: -; J: TRBJ2-3; DNA: TGCAGTGCAAGTGGGACCCCAGATACGCAGTATTTT; CDR3: CSASGTPDTQYF
V: TRBV14; D: -; size: -; J: TRBJ1-4; DNA: TGTGCCAGCAGCCAAGACCAGGGACTTAATGAAAAACTGTTTTTT; CDR3: CASSQDQGLNEKLFF
V: TRBV13; D: -; size: many; J: TRBJ2-1; DNA: TGTGCCAGCAGCTTAACACTCCCAGTTGACAATGAGCAGTTCTTC; CDR3: CASSLTLPVDNEQFF
V: TRBV18; D: -; size: many; J: TRBJ2-3; DNA: TGTGCCAGCTCACCACCCGACAGCGCATTATCAGATACGCAGTATTTT; CDR3: CASSPPDSALSDTQYF
V: TRBV10-3; D: TRBD1; size: few; J: TRBJ1-5; DNA: TGTGCCATCAGTGGGACAGGGGGCAAAAGCAATCAGCCCCAGCATTTT; CDR3: CAISGTGGKSNQPQHF
V: TRBV5-5; D: TRBD1; size: many; J: TRBJ2-7; DNA: TGTGCCAGCAGTTATCCCCCGGGACAGGGATACGAGCAGTACTTC; CDR3: CASSYPPGQGYEQYF
V: TRBV6-1; D: TRBD1; size: -; J: TRBJ1-3; DNA: TGTGCCAGCAGCACAACAGGGGGAGGAAACACCATATATTTT; CDR3: CASSTTGGGNTIYF
V: TRBV6-1; D: -; size: many; J: TRBJ1-1; DNA: TGTGCCAGCAGTAGACCTGCGAACACTGAAGCTTTCTTT; CDR3: CASSRPANTEAFF
V: TRBV5-1; D: -; size: -; J: TRBJ2-2; DNA: TGCGCCAGCAGCCAGTCCTTTCGGGAGTGGGAGCTGTTTTTT; CDR3: CASSQSFREWELFF
V: TRBV20-1; D: -; size: few; J: TRBJ1-1; DNA: TGCAGCGCCCCCCGCCGTAACACTGAAGCTTTCTTT; CDR3: CSAPRRNTEAFF
V: TRBV7-8; D: -; size: many; J: TRBJ2-7; DNA: TGTGCCAGCAGGGGAAAGTACGAGCAGTACTTC; CDR3: CASRGKYEQYF
V: TRBV5-1; D: -; size: few; J: TRBJ2-5; DNA: TGCGCCAGCAAAGTCATTACTAGGCCAGGAGAGACCCAGTACTTC; CDR3: CASKVITRPGETQYF
V: TRBV30; D: -; size: few; J: TRBJ2-2; DNA: TGTGCCTGGAGTGGTGAATCGGCTATCGGTACCGGGGAGCTGTTTTTT; CDR3: CAWSGESAIGTGELFF
V: TRBV6-1; D: TRBD1; size: many; J: TRBJ1-2; DNA: TGTGCCAGCAGTGACCTATTTCGGCGACAGGGCAACTATGGCTACACCTTC; CDR3: CASSDLFRRQGNYGYTF
V: TRBV12-3/TRBV12-4; D: -; size: -; J: TRBJ2-7; DNA: TGTGCCAGCAGTCTAAAAAGGACTGGAGGCTACGAGCAGTACTTC; CDR3: CASSLKRTGGYEQYF
V: TRBV9; D: TRBD1; size: few; J: TRBJ1-2; DNA: TGTGCCAGCAGCGCTCAAGGACAGGGTGAAGGCTACACCTTC; CDR3: CASSAQGQGEGYTF
V: TRBV2; D: TRBD2; size: many; J: TRBJ2-2; DNA: TGTGCCAGCAGACGGGAGGCGGGCACCGGGGAGCTGTTTTTT; CDR3: CASRREAGTGELFF
V: TRBV18; D: -; size: few; J: TRBJ2-5; DNA: TGTGCCAGCTCACCGACAGATCAAGAGACCCAGTACTTC; CDR3: CASSPTDQETQYF
V: TRBV5-1; D: -; size: -; J: TRBJ1-4; DNA: TGCGCCAGCAGCTTGAAGGGGCCGAATGAAAAACTGTTTTTT; CDR3: CASSLKGPNEKLFF
V: TRBV12-5; D: -; size: -; J: TRBJ1-5; DNA: TGTGCTAGTGGCCCGATCCCCCGGTATAGCAATCAGCCCCAGCATTTT; CDR3: CASGPIPRYSNQPQHF
V: TRBV5-6; D: -; size: few; J: TRBJ1-5; DNA: TGTGCCAGTAGTATACGCAGGGGAAGTTCGGGTCAGCCCCAGCATTTT; CDR3: CASSIRRGSSGQPQHF
V: TRBV11-2; D: -; size: -; J: TRBJ2-7; DNA: TGTGCCAGCAGCTTCCCCGGGTGGGGATACTACGAGCAGTACTTC; CDR3: CASSFPGWGYYEQYF
V: TRBV7-2; D: -; size: -; J: TRBJ1-1; DNA: TGTGCCAGCAGCTCGAGGCGGGGGGACACTGAAGCTTTCTTT; CDR3: CASSSRRGDTEAFF
V: TRBV20-1; D: TRBD2; size: -; J: TRBJ2-5; DNA: TGCAGTGCTAGAGACCCAACTAGCGGGAGGGCTAAACAAGAGACCCAGTACTTC; CDR3: CSARDPTSGRAKQETQYF
V: TRBV5-1; D: -; size: -; J: TRBJ2-1; DNA: TGCGCCAGCAGCGTGGAGTGGTCTCTTGAGCAGTTCTTC; CDR3: CASSVEWSLEQFF
V: TRBV12-3/TRBV12-4; D: -; size: -; J: TRBJ2-7; DNA: TGTGCCAGCAGTAACAGGATTCAGTACGAGCAGTACTTC; CDR3: CASSNRIQYEQYF
V: TRBV11-1; D: -; size: few; J: TRBJ2-7; DNA: TGTGCCAGCAGCTTGGTGGCTCCTTCCTACGAGCAGTACTTC; CDR3: CASSLVAPSYEQYF
V: TRBV20-1; D: TRBD2; size: many; J: TRBJ2-1; DNA: TGCAGTGCTAGCGGGAGGGCCGGAAATGAGCAGTTCTTC; CDR3: CSASGRAGNEQFF
V: TRBV29-1; D: TRBD2; size: -; J: TRBJ2-1; DNA: TGCAGCGTTGAAGGAGGGACTAGCGGGACGGTGAGCAATGAGCAGTTCTTC; CDR3: CSVEGGTSGTVSNEQFF
V: TRBV7-9; D: -; size: few; J: TRBJ2-1; DNA: TGTGCCAGCAGCTTAGATCGCCTGACCAATGAGCAGTTCTTC; CDR3: CASSLDRLTNEQFF
V: TRBV3-1; D: -; size: few; J: TRBJ2-1; DNA: TGTGCCAGCAGCCAAGGTCTGTTGGGGGGCTTTTCTTATTACAATGAGCAGTTCTTC; CDR3: CASSQGLLGGFSYYNEQFF
V: TRBV19; D: -; size: -; J: TRBJ2-1; DNA: TGTGCCAGTAGCCGACTAGCGATCAGGGGGGATGAGCAGTTCTTC; CDR3: CASSRLAIRGDEQFF
V: TRBV18; D: -; size: many; J: TRBJ1-1; DNA: TGTGCCAGCTCACCATTTAACACTGAAGCTTTCTTT; CDR3: CASSPFNTEAFF
V: TRBV12-5; D: -; size: many; J: TRBJ2-3; DNA: TGTGCTAGTGGTTTGCTTGGAGGGAGTACAGATACGCAGTATTTT; CDR3: CASGLLGGSTDTQYF
V: TRBV28; D: TRBD2; size: many; J: TRBJ2-1; DNA: TGTGCCAGCAGTTCCTTACCGGGACTATCTTATGGTGAGCAGTTCTTC; CDR3: CASSSLPGLSYGEQFF
V: TRBV28; D: -; size: many; J: TRBJ1-5; DNA: TGTGCCAGCGCTGGGCCCCCAGGGAACCAGCATTTT; CDR3: CASAGPPGNQHF
V: TRBV12-3/TRBV12-4; D: -; size: few; J: TRBJ2-3; DNA: TGTGCCAGCAGTTTAGAGGTACGGAGTTCAGATACGCAGTATTTT; CDR3: CASSLEVRSSDTQYF
V: TRBV6-1; D: TRBD2; size: -; J: TRBJ2-7; DNA: TGTGCCAGCAGTGAGCCGGGACTAGCCGACGAGCAGTACTTC; CDR3: CASSEPGLADEQYF
V: TRBV4-1; D: TRBD2; size: -; J: TRBJ2-7; DNA: TGCGCCAGCAGCCAAGACTGGGCGGGAGGGCAACTTGAGCAGTACTTC; CDR3: CASSQDWAGGQLEQYF
V: TRBV2; D: -; size: many; J: TRBJ2-7; DNA: TGTGCCAGCAGTGAAGCAGGACAGCCCTACGAGCAGTACTTC; CDR3: CASSEAGQPYEQYF
V: TRBV7-3; D: -; size: few; J: TRBJ2-2; DNA: TGTGCCAGCAGCTTACAACCAGCGGGGAACACCGGGGAGCTGTTTTTT; CDR3: CASSLQPAGNTGELFF
V: TRBV28; D: TRBD2; size: many; J: TRBJ2-2; DNA: TGTGCCAGCAGTTACGGGAGGGGCACCGGGGAGCTGTTTTTT; CDR3: CASSYGRGTGELFF
V: TRBV24-1; D: TRBD1; size: -; J: TRBJ2-5; DNA: TGTGCCACCAGTGATCCGGGACAGGGTAAAGAGACCCAGTACTTC; CDR3: CATSDPGQGKETQYF
V: TRBV30; D: -; size: many; J: TRBJ2-1; DNA: TGTGCCTGGAGAGGGGGTTCTTACAATGAGCAGTTCTTC; CDR3: CAWRGGSYNEQFF
V: TRBV3-1; D: -; size: -; J: TRBJ2-2; DNA: TGTGCCGGCAGCCAAGAGGGCAGCGCGAACACCGGGGAGCTGTTTTTT; CDR3: CAGSQEGSANTGELFF
V: TRBV30; D: -; size: few; J: TRBJ1-5; DNA: TGTGCCTGGAGTTTAGGGGGGGACAATCAGCCCCAGCATTTT; CDR3: CAWSLGGDNQPQHF
V: TRBV4-1; D: -; size: -; J: TRBJ2-5; DNA: TGCGCCAGCAGCCAAGTGTATAGGAGGGAGACCCAGTACTTC; CDR3: CASSQVYRRETQYF
V: TRBV10-3; D: TRBD1; size: -; J: TRBJ1-1; DNA: TGTGCCATCAGGGACCCAGGGGGAAACACTGAAGCTTTCTTT; CDR3: CAIRDPGGNTEAFF
V: TRBV7-9; D: -; size: many; J: TRBJ2-7; DNA: TGTGCCAGCAGCCCCCCGATCTCCTACGAGCAGTACTTC; CDR3: CASSPPISYEQYF
V: TRBV18; D: -; size: many; J: TRBJ2-1; DNA: TGTGCCAGCTCACCAAGAGCGGTTCAGAGCTCCTACAATGAGCAGTTCTTC; CDR3: CASSPRAVQSSYNEQFF
V: TRBV9; D: -; size: -; J: TRBJ1-4; DNA: TGTGCCAGCAGCCCGCGTGGCGGGGGGCGAAGTAATGAAAAACTGTTTTTT; CDR3: CASSPRGGGRSNEKLFF
V: TRBV30; D: -; size: many; J: TRBJ1-2; DNA: TGTGCCTGGAACTCCATCAGAAACTATGGCTACACCTTC; CDR3: CAWNSIRNYGYTF
V: TRBV13; D: -; size: few; J: TRBJ2-3; DNA: TGTGCCAGCAGCTCCCTACTCCCCTCCGGCACAGATACGCAGTATTTT; CDR3: CASSSLLPSGTDTQYF
V: TRBV2; D: -; size: many; J: TRBJ1-5; DNA: TGTGCCAGCAGTGAAGCGACTACAGGCGGCAATCAGCCCCAGCATTTT; CDR3: CASSEATTGGNQPQHF